Listed below are T cell receptor beta chains from one sample, sequenced in a study of cytomegalovirus exposure and HLA in healthy donors. Produced via immunoSEQ multiplex PCR; TCRdb's table is partial and in-frame only. The sample comprises around 130,000 clones, 80% of which are singletons, and about 2.5% rests with the top ten. The sample taken for sequencing was PBMCs. These receptors originate from a man aged 30 to 45 in good health and CMV-seronegative. CDR3s include the opening cysteine and the closing phenylalanine or tryptophan. A D gene is named only where the DNA matches it firmly. Only part of the rows carry a size: once, few, many, or a class if the clone is expanded.

CDR3nt,CDR3aa,abundance,j_gene,d_gene,v_gene
TGTGCCAGCAGCTTGGTGGGCCAGGGGTTCAGTTCAGATACGCAGTATTTT,CASSLVGQGFSSDTQYF,NA,TRBJ2-3,NA,TRBV5-6
TGCGCCAGCAGCTACAGGGAGTTATACGAGCAGTACTTC,CASSYRELYEQYF,NA,TRBJ2-7,NA,TRBV5-1
TGTGCCAGCAGTTGGGGGGGCCCCTCCAGTAAGGATGGCTACACCTTC,CASSWGGPSSKDGYTF,NA,TRBJ1-2,NA,TRBV27
TGTGCCAGTCGGCAGGGTTTGGGTGAGCAGTACTTC,CASRQGLGEQYF,NA,TRBJ2-7,NA,TRBV19
TGTGCCAGCAGCATAGACAGGTTGAACACTGAAGCTTTCTTT,CASSIDRLNTEAFF,few,TRBJ1-1,NA,TRBV5-4
TGTGCCAGCAGTACCGGTTCCTTTGGTGAGCAGTTCTTC,CASSTGSFGEQFF,NA,TRBJ2-1,NA,TRBV6-6
TGTGCCAGTAGCGATGGACAGGACGCGAACACCGGGGAGCTGTTTTTT,CASSDGQDANTGELFF,NA,TRBJ2-2,TRBD1,TRBV19
TGCGCCAGCAGTGAGACAGGTCCTGGGGCCAACGTCCTGACTTTC,CASSETGPGANVLTF,NA,TRBJ2-6,NA,TRBV10-1
TGTGCCAGTAGTCCACGGGAGAGCTACGAGCAGTACTTC,CASSPRESYEQYF,NA,TRBJ2-7,NA,TRBV19
TGTGCCAGCAGTTTAGTCAGGGACTCCCCCTACGGCTACACCTTC,CASSLVRDSPYGYTF,NA,TRBJ1-2,NA,TRBV6-5
TGTGCCATCAGTGAGTCCCAGCGGGAGATTAAAGATACGCAGTATTTT,CAISESQREIKDTQYF,NA,TRBJ2-3,TRBD2,TRBV10-3
TGTGCCACCCACGGGGGGAGCGGAGGGGGCACAGATACGCAGTATTTT,CATHGGSGGGTDTQYF,NA,TRBJ2-3,TRBD2,TRBV10-3
TGTGCCAGCGGCCACCAGGGGGTTCGGAGCTCCTACAATGAGCAGTTCTTC,CASGHQGVRSSYNEQFF,NA,TRBJ2-1,TRBD1,TRBV11-2
TGTGCCAGCAGCTTAGGGACAGGATACTACGAGCAGTACTTC,CASSLGTGYYEQYF,NA,TRBJ2-7,TRBD1,TRBV7-9
TGTGCCAGTAGTGGGCTAGCGGGAGTAGGTGAGCAGTACTTC,CASSGLAGVGEQYF,NA,TRBJ2-7,TRBD2,TRBV19
TGTGCCAGCAGTGAGCAAGACAGCATGAACACCGGGGAGCTGTTTTTT,CASSEQDSMNTGELFF,NA,TRBJ2-2,NA,TRBV28
TGTGCCAGCAGCCCCAGAACTAGCGGGAGGGCCGCTGAGCAGTTCTTC,CASSPRTSGRAAEQFF,NA,TRBJ2-1,TRBD2,TRBV7-2
TGTGCCAGCAGCTTAGGAGGGGGACTAGTAGAGACCCAGTACTTC,CASSLGGGLVETQYF,NA,TRBJ2-5,TRBD2,TRBV7-9
NA,CASSNVAGGISYNEQFF,NA,TRBJ2-1,NA,TRBV21-1
TGTGCCAGCACGAGCCGGGACAGAGTTAATCAGCCCCAGCATTTT,CASTSRDRVNQPQHF,NA,TRBJ1-5,TRBD1,TRBV2
TGTGCCAGCAGTTTATTTACAGGGGCCCCAGATACGCAGTATTTT,CASSLFTGAPDTQYF,once,TRBJ2-3,TRBD1,TRBV27
TGCAGCGTTTACTTTCGGGTTTCCTACAATGAGCAGTTCTTC,CSVYFRVSYNEQFF,NA,TRBJ2-1,NA,TRBV29-1
TGTGCCAGCAGCTACGGACTAGCGGGAGTATTAGGCTACGAGCAGTACTTC,CASSYGLAGVLGYEQYF,NA,TRBJ2-7,TRBD2,TRBV7-8
TGTGCCAGTAGTCCCTTGGTAGCAGGGGGCCAAGAGACCCAGTACTTC,CASSPLVAGGQETQYF,NA,TRBJ2-5,TRBD1,TRBV19
TGCAGCGTGGACCAGGGAAACTACAATGAGCAGTTCTTC,CSVDQGNYNEQFF,NA,TRBJ2-1,NA,TRBV29-1
TGTGCCAGCAGCTCCCCTGCGTCTCCCTACGAGCAGTACTTC,CASSSPASPYEQYF,NA,TRBJ2-7,NA,TRBV5-4
TGTGCCAGCAGTTCGGGTACAGGGTTTTATGGCTACACCTTC,CASSSGTGFYGYTF,NA,TRBJ1-2,NA,TRBV27
TGTGCCAGCAGGACAGGGCGCGGCTACACCTTC,CASRTGRGYTF,NA,TRBJ1-2,TRBD1,TRBV27
TGTGCCAGCAGTTCCGGGATAACGAGTTACGAGCAGTACTTC,CASSSGITSYEQYF,NA,TRBJ2-7,NA,TRBV6-6
TGCGCCAGCAGCCAAGATGGGACTAGCTACAATGAGCAGTTCTTC,CASSQDGTSYNEQFF,few,TRBJ2-1,TRBD2,TRBV4-1
TGTGCCAGCAGTTACCGGGAGTCAAACACCGGGGAGCTGTTTTTT,CASSYRESNTGELFF,NA,TRBJ2-2,NA,TRBV6-5
TGCGCCAGCAGCTTACGTGGACAGGACTCCTACAATGAGCAGTTCTTC,CASSLRGQDSYNEQFF,NA,TRBJ2-1,TRBD1,TRBV5-1
TGCGCCAGCAGCCAAGATTGGCGGGGTGAGCAGTTCTTC,CASSQDWRGEQFF,NA,TRBJ2-1,NA,TRBV4-3
TGCGCCAGCAGCTCGGGGATGAACACTGAAGCTTTCTTT,CASSSGMNTEAFF,NA,TRBJ1-1,NA,TRBV5-1
TGTGCCAGCAGTTTATACAGCGGGACCTATGGCTACACCTTC,CASSLYSGTYGYTF,NA,TRBJ1-2,NA,TRBV28
TGTGCCAGCAGCGTAGGGGGACTAGCGGGATGGGGGAGATGGGAGCTGTTTTTT,CASSVGGLAGWGRWELFF,NA,TRBJ2-2,TRBD2,TRBV9
TGTGCCAGCAGTTTAAGACCTAGCGGAAACTACAATGAGCAGTTCTTC,CASSLRPSGNYNEQFF,NA,TRBJ2-1,TRBD2,TRBV7-2
TGCGCCAGCAGTGAGTTAGCGGGAGGGCATAGTGAGCAGTTCTTC,CASSELAGGHSEQFF,NA,TRBJ2-1,TRBD2,TRBV10-1
TGTGCCACCAGCAGAGATCTAGAGACAGGCAGTGACTACACCTTC,CATSRDLETGSDYTF,NA,TRBJ1-2,NA,TRBV15
TGTGCCAGCAGCAAAGGGGGACAGATTAATGAAAAACTGTTTTTT,CASSKGGQINEKLFF,NA,TRBJ1-4,NA,TRBV21-1
TGCGCCAGCATTCGGGACACCCGTCCCTACACCTTC,CASIRDTRPYTF,NA,TRBJ1-2,NA,TRBV10-1
TGTGCCAGCAGTTTACGGGGGGACACTGAAGCTTTCTTT,CASSLRGDTEAFF,once,TRBJ1-1,NA,TRBV28
TGCGCCAGCAGCCAGGGACTAGCGCGAGATATCTACAATGAGCAGTTCTTC,CASSQGLARDIYNEQFF,NA,TRBJ2-1,TRBD2,TRBV4-1
TGCAGTGCTATATCTGAGTTCGAGCAGTACTTC,CSAISEFEQYF,NA,TRBJ2-7,NA,TRBV20-1
TGTGCCAGTAGTATCCGCTCTCTCTTGACAGGGGGTATTGCAACTAATGAAAAACTGTTTTTT,CASSIRSLLTGGIATNEKLFF,NA,TRBJ1-4,TRBD1,TRBV19
TGTGCCAGCAGCGTAGTTTCGTCAGGGGACCTCTCTGGAAACACCATATATTTT,CASSVVSSGDLSGNTIYF,NA,TRBJ1-3,NA,TRBV9
TGTGCCAGCAGTTTACTGGGACAGGCATATAATGAAAAACTGTTTTTT,CASSLLGQAYNEKLFF,once,TRBJ1-4,TRBD1,TRBV27
TGTGCCAGCAGCCAATCCGCGGGTGCTACCTACGAGCAGTACTTC,CASSQSAGATYEQYF,NA,TRBJ2-7,NA,TRBV14
TGTGCCAGCAGTCGGACAGGGGGGATGCTGGGCGAAAAACTGTTTTTT,CASSRTGGMLGEKLFF,NA,TRBJ1-4,TRBD1,TRBV7-2
TGCGCCAGCAGCTGGTTATCCGGGACTGAGCACGAGCAGTACTTC,CASSWLSGTEHEQYF,NA,TRBJ2-7,NA,TRBV5-1
TGTGCCAGCAGTGATATAACTAGCGGGAGTTATGAGCAGTACTTC,CASSDITSGSYEQYF,NA,TRBJ2-7,TRBD2,TRBV2
TGTGCCTGGAGTATTGGCGGGGGCACAGATACGCAGTATTTT,CAWSIGGGTDTQYF,NA,TRBJ2-3,NA,TRBV30
TGTGCCAGCGCTTCCGGGAACTTTTACGAGCAGTACTTC,CASASGNFYEQYF,NA,TRBJ2-7,NA,TRBV27
TGTGCCAGCAGTTTATCGGGACAGGGTTTCCACGAGCAGTACTTC,CASSLSGQGFHEQYF,NA,TRBJ2-7,TRBD1,TRBV27
TGTGCCAGCAGCCGAGGGAGGGCCCCCTACAATGAGCAGTTCTTC,CASSRGRAPYNEQFF,NA,TRBJ2-1,TRBD2,TRBV13
TGTGCCAGCAGCGAGGGTCTGGGGAGGCAGCCCCAGCATTTT,CASSEGLGRQPQHF,NA,TRBJ1-5,NA,TRBV28
TGTGCCAGCAGCTCGTCCGGGACAGGGTTCAATGAGCAGTTCTTC,CASSSSGTGFNEQFF,NA,TRBJ2-1,TRBD1,TRBV7-2
TGTGCCAGCAGCTTAACCGGGACAGGGGGCACTGAAGCTTTCTTT,CASSLTGTGGTEAFF,NA,TRBJ1-1,TRBD1,TRBV11-2
TGTGCCAGCAGCGATTCGGGACAGATCTATGGCTACACCTTC,CASSDSGQIYGYTF,NA,TRBJ1-2,TRBD1,TRBV27
TGTGCCAGCAGCTTAGCGCCCCAGGGTTCCGGCTACACCTTC,CASSLAPQGSGYTF,NA,TRBJ1-2,NA,TRBV7-6